This T cell receptor (beta chain) was documented in a study of T-cell memory formation after mild COVID-19. J lost 7 bases, V lost 4 bases, and 15 bases had no gene match. The CDR3 totals 17 residues. The germline V gene encodes CDR1 LNHNV and CDR2 YYDKDF (reference sequence). TCRdb passed the 5' RACE reads through MiXCR, listing each CDR3 protein once. The sample holds roughly 240,000 distinct CDR3 sequences, roughly 17% seen once. Concerning this clonotype itself: Its antigen is currently unknown.

Study findings and constraints: Clones that contracted from day 15 to 85 were balanced CD4/CD8, while later expanders leaned CD4+.

The chain recombines TRBV15 with TRBJ2-1; TRBD1 matches 8 bases. The sequencing input was PBMCs or a T cell subset sorted from them (not recorded which). The receptor comes from a man younger than 30 who had mild COVID-19 (a few samples of this study predate the infection). Cell type and time point are not known. CDR3 protein: CATSIPPGTGIVNEQFF. The CDR3 region has the DNA TGTGCCACCAGCATCCCCCCCGGGACAGGAATAGTAAATGAGCAGTTCTTC.